Each of the 28 T cell receptor beta chains below was sequenced from the same sample in a study of spatial heterogeneity in lung cancer. Study-wide points: Tumoral mutation counts were tracked by counts of expanded intratumoral alpha and beta TCRs.

TCRdb analysed the 5' RACE reads with MiXCR anew, one entry per CDR3 protein. The sample has 15,000 to 20,000 distinct CDR3 sequences, 6.2% seen once; the top ten hold about 6.8%. These receptors have no identified antigens. Time point defined: sample taken at primary tumor resection. The sequenced sample was lung tumor tissue, obtained at surgery. These receptor sequences come from a male donor with early-stage non-small cell lung cancer.

In its sample, this clonotype was seen many times. This beta chain slipped into a library made for alpha chains as a stray read, so its size is not meaningful. The chain links TRBV30 to TRBJ2-1; either TRBD1 or TRBD2 may fit D (5 bases each). The V gene's germline CDR1 is GTSNPN and CDR2 SVGIG (reference sequence). V lost 2 bases and J lost 6, with 8 bases in between. The CDR3 is 12 amino acids. CDR3 amino acids: CAWSWGSNEQFF. CDR3 nucleotide sequence: TGTGCCTGGAGTTGGGGGAGCAATGAGCAGTTCTTC. Using reference TRBV30 and TRBJ2-1 for the parts outside the CDR3, the full variable domain is SQTIHQWPATLVQPVGSPLSLECTVEGTSNPNLYWYRQAAGRGLQLLFYSVGIGQISSEVPQNLSASRPQDRQFILSSKKLLLSDSGFYLCAWSWGSNEQFFGPGTRLTVL.

This clonotype was detected many times. This beta chain came through as a stray read in a library set up for alpha chains, and its size says little. V and J are TRBV6-5 and TRBJ1-3; D is perhaps TRBD1 (6 bases). The CDR3 is made up of 14 amino acids. Germline V gives CDR1 MNHEY, CDR2 SVGAGI. Trimming took 6 bases from V and 1 from J, leaving 10 bases between them. In nucleotides, the CDR3 is TGTGCCAGCAGCCGCACAGGGTCTGGAAACACCATATATTTT. It encodes CASSRTGSGNTIYF.

This clonotype was recorded many times. This beta chain is an unintended read in a library built for alpha chains; its size means little. CDR3 nucleotide sequence: TGCAGTGCAACGACTAGCGGGCAGAAAGGGCGCACAGATACGCAGTATTTT. It translates to CSATTSGQKGRTDTQYF. The rearrangement links TRBV20-1 to TRBJ2-3; 10 nucleotides line up with TRBD2. CDR3 length: 17 residues. CDR1 and CDR2 (germline): DFQATT, SNEGSKA (reference sequence). J gave up 1 base and V 6 bases, and 13 bases lay outside the gene matches.

About this clonotype itself: Because this beta chain is a stray read in a library intended to capture alpha chains, its abundance should not be given much weight. The J gene is TRBJ1-1, the V gene TRBV5-5, with D tentatively TRBD1 (5 bases). Looked up from germline, CDR1 is SGHKS and CDR2 is YYEKEE (reference sequence). V lost 0 bases to trimming and J lost 3 bases, with 12 bases between them. The length of the CDR3 is 15 residues. The CDR3 nucleotides read TGTGCCAGCAGCTTGGCCTGGGGACGGGACACTGAAGCTTTCTTT. Translation: CASSLAWGRDTEAFF.

This clonotype showed up many times. Since it is a stray read in a library aimed at alpha chains, this beta chain has a size that is not meaningful. The rearrangement links TRBV10-3 to TRBJ1-1; 8 bases are a match to TRBD1. V lost 8 bases to trimming and J lost 1 base; unmatched junction nucleotides: 3. CDR3 length: 13 amino acids. CDR1 is ENHRY, CDR2 SYGVKD, per germline. CDR3 DNA sequence: TGTGCCATCTCCGGGACAGGGAACACTGAAGCTTTCTTT. Translation gives CAISGTGNTEAFF.

In its sample, this clonotype was seen many times. This beta chain turned up in a library designed for alpha chains; as an off-target read, its abundance says little. CDR3 nucleotide sequence: TGTGCCAGCAGGCCAGTATACAATGAGCAGTTCTTC. This sequence encodes CASRPVYNEQFF. The chain uses TRBV6-2 or TRBV6-3 and TRBJ2-1; D gene unclear. The V end was cut by 6 bases, the J end by 4 bases, with 7 bases between. Germline loops: CDR1 MNHEY, CDR2 SVGEGT. The length of the CDR3 is 12 residues.

Many counts were recorded for this clonotype. A library made for alpha chains picked up this beta chain off target, so its size means little. The CDR3 DNA is TGTGCCAGCAGTTCCAGGGAACTCTCCTATGGCTACACCTTC. Residues: CASSSRELSYGYTF. The chain joins TRBV28 to TRBJ1-2, with a tentative D call TRBD1 (5 bases). In germline, CDR1 is MDHEN, CDR2 SYDVKM. The CDR3 loop spans 14 amino acids. The V gene lost 4 bases and the J gene lost 4 bases, with 13 bases spanning the gap.

Many counts were recorded for this clonotype. Being off target in a library aimed at alpha chains, this beta chain has a size of little meaning. The CDR3 reads CASSLVAGHNEQFF. CDR3 coding DNA: TGTGCCAGCAGCTTAGTAGCGGGACACAATGAGCAGTTCTTC. The chain employs TRBV11-2 and TRBJ2-1; 8 nucleotides match TRBD2. With 1 base clipped from V and 5 bases from J, the junction kept 1 base outside the gene matches. This CDR3 region has 14 residues. Germline CDR1 reads SGHAT; CDR2 reads FQNNGV.

Many counts were recorded for this clonotype. This beta chain is an unintended read in a library built for alpha chains; its size means little. The rearrangement joins TRBV28 to TRBJ1-2; D call uncertain. This CDR3 contains 11 residues. CDR1 MDHEN and CDR2 SYDVKM come from the germline V gene. With 7 bases removed from V and 5 bases from J, the gap between germline ends came to 8 bases. This chain's CDR3 is CASNHVYGYTF. The CDR3 DNA reads TGTGCCAGCAACCATGTTTATGGCTACACCTTC.

This clonotype has a count of ten or more. This beta chain turned up in a library designed for alpha chains; as an off-target read, its abundance says little. The V call is TRBV20-1, the J call TRBJ1-1; no firm D call. Trimming took 0 bases from V and 0 from J, leaving 8 bases between them. CDR1 and CDR2 from the germline V gene are DFQATT and SNEGSKA (reference sequence). The CDR3 length is 14 residues. This CDR3 reads CSARDRFMNTEAFF. DNA for the CDR3: TGCAGTGCTAGAGATAGATTCATGAACACTGAAGCTTTCTTT.

This clonotype was observed at least ten times. Since it is a stray read in a library aimed at alpha chains, this beta chain has a size that is not meaningful. The chain couples TRBV2 to TRBJ2-1; 7 nucleotides agree with TRBD1. Germline CDR1 reads SNHLY; CDR2 reads FYNNEI. The length of the CDR3 is 14 residues. Germline trimming cut 8 bases from V and 3 bases from J; bases unmatched to any gene: 7. CDR3 sequence: CASLDREYYNEQFF. Here the CDR3 DNA reads TGTGCCAGCTTAGACAGGGAGTACTACAATGAGCAGTTCTTC.

The table lists this clonotype with many counts. For a library built for alpha chains, this beta chain is a stray read; little rests on its size. The chain couples TRBV6-6 to TRBJ2-3; D unresolved. The CDR3 spans 13 residues. Germline CDR1 is MNHNY and CDR2 is SVGAGI (reference sequence). Deletions cut 4 bases from V and 6 bases from J, with 11 bases between. The CDR3 spells CASSSSPADTQYF. The CDR3 coding sequence is TGTGCCAGCAGTTCGTCCCCCGCCGATACGCAGTATTTT.

This clonotype was detected a few times. This beta chain is an unintended read in a library built for alpha chains; its size means little. The genes are TRBV10-3 and TRBJ2-1; 9 bases are shared with TRBD2. V was clipped by 3 bases and J by 7 bases; unmatched bases: 13. Germline V lookup: CDR1 ENHRY, CDR2 SYGVKD. CDR3 size: 17 residues. The CDR3 region has the DNA TGTGCCATCAGTGACCCTGGCGGGGGGGCCCTGAGGAATGAGCAGTTCTTC. Its translation is CAISDPGGGALRNEQFF.

This clonotype was detected ten times or more. This beta chain lies outside the target of a library built for alpha chains; its clone size means little. This chain links TRBV14 with TRBJ1-1; D is undetermined. This CDR3 has 14 amino acids. V lost 2 bases, J lost 10 bases, and 17 bases lay in between. Germline CDR1 and CDR2: SGHDN and FVKESK. In nucleotides, the CDR3 is TGTGCCAGCAGCCAATGGGCCACAACCTCGGCAGCTTTCTTT. Its protein product is CASSQWATTSAAFF.

This clonotype was seen more than once but under ten times. This beta chain slipped into a library made for alpha chains as a stray read, so its size is not meaningful. The chain joins TRBV10-3 to TRBJ2-2; unclear D gene. This CDR3 is built from 15 residues. V was trimmed by 0 bases and J by 2 bases, leaving 7 bases between them. Germline V gives CDR1 ENHRY, CDR2 SYGVKD. The CDR3 loop reads CAISESFSNTGELFF. Here the CDR3 DNA reads TGTGCCATCAGTGAGTCCTTCTCTAACACCGGGGAGCTGTTTTTT.

This clonotype was found many times. Being off target in a library aimed at alpha chains, this beta chain has a size of little meaning. The rearrangement uses TRBV3-1 and TRBJ1-6, with D perhaps matching TRBD1 (5 bases). Trimming shortened V by 0 bases and J by 5 bases, and 11 bases separated the two germline ends. The V gene's germline CDR1 is LGHDT and CDR2 YNNKEL (reference sequence). This CDR3 region has 16 residues. This CDR3 is CASSQDGGEDNSPLHF. The CDR3 DNA sequence: TGTGCCAGCAGCCAAGACGGAGGGGAAGATAATTCACCCCTCCACTTT.

There are many counts of this clonotype. Being off target in a library aimed at alpha chains, this beta chain has a size of little meaning. The gene calls are TRBV7-2 and TRBJ2-5, with D hard to call. Germline V gene lookup returns CDR1 SGHTA and CDR2 FQGNSA. V was shortened by 5 bases and J by 5 bases, with 12 bases between the two germline ends. The CDR3 totals 13 residues. This CDR3 is CASSGRGGETQYF. The DNA for the CDR3 is TGTGCCAGCAGCGGACGAGGTGGGGAGACCCAGTACTTC.

This clonotype appeared once. Because this beta chain is a stray read in a library intended to capture alpha chains, its abundance should not be given much weight. The chain links TRBV20-1 to TRBJ2-7, with TRBD2 matching 14 bases. This CDR3 contains 14 residues. From germline, CDR1 is DFQATT and CDR2 SNEGSKA (reference sequence). V shed 6 bases, J shed 2 bases, and the junction held 3 bases outside the gene matches. This CDR3 is CSAGTSGRAYEQYF. The CDR3 region has the DNA TGCAGTGCGGGGACTAGCGGGAGAGCCTACGAGCAGTACTTC.

This clonotype was seen ten or more times. This beta chain came through as a stray read in a library set up for alpha chains, and its size says little. The chain has TRBV20-1 and TRBJ2-3; D tentatively fits TRBD1 or TRBD2 (5 bases each). The V gene's germline CDR1 is DFQATT and CDR2 SNEGSKA (reference sequence). Trimming took off 0 bases at V and 12 bases at J, with 13 bases between the two ends. This CDR3 is built from 12 residues. DNA of the CDR3: TGCAGTGCTAGAGAGGGGGTTGCTGGCCAGTATTTT. Protein sequence: CSAREGVAGQYF.

This clonotype is medium-sized in the sample. This beta chain represents an off-target read in a library built for alpha chains; its size is of limited meaning. The V call is TRBV7-6, the J call TRBJ2-2; no clear D gene. V was pared by 1 base and J by 7 bases, with 7 bases between. CDR3 length: 13 residues. The germline gives CDR1 SGHVS, CDR2 FNYEAQ. The CDR3 DNA is TGTGCCAGCAGCTTAGATGCGAGCGGGGAGCTGTTTTTT. This gives the protein CASSLDASGELFF.

At least ten counts were recorded for this clonotype. This beta chain is an unintended read in a library built for alpha chains; its size means little. This chain joins TRBV5-1 and TRBJ2-5; 7 bases are a match to TRBD1. The CDR3 is 13 amino acids. The J segment lost 2 bases and the V segment lost 2 bases, leaving 0 bases of the junction unmatched. CDR1 SGHRS and CDR2 YFSETQ come from the germline V gene. Written as DNA, the CDR3 is TGCGCCAGCAGCTTACAGGGGCAAGAGACCCAGTACTTC. Encoded protein: CASSLQGQETQYF.

As concerns this clonotype: This beta chain is a stray sequence in a library constructed for alpha chains; its clone size is not meaningful. The chain links TRBV5-1 to TRBJ2-6; TRBD2 is a possible D gene (7 bases). Germline V gene data show CDR1 as SGHRS and CDR2 as YFSETQ. The CDR3 is 16 amino acids. The V gene lost 0 bases and the J gene lost 10 bases, with 17 bases spanning the gap. CDR3 DNA: TGCGCCAGCAGCTTGGAGAGCGGGACACTAACAAACGTCCTGACTTTC. This translates into CASSLESGTLTNVLTF.

This clonotype appeared many times. In a library made to pick up alpha chains, this beta chain is a stray read with a size that means little. The rearrangement uses TRBV6-5 and TRBJ2-6; tentatively, D is TRBD2 (6 bases). The CDR3 runs 16 residues. The germline CDR1 and CDR2 sequences are MNHEY and SVGAGI. V was clipped by 0 bases and J by 0 bases, with 6 bases between them. CDR3 residues: CASSYSGGSGANVLTF. In DNA form, the CDR3 reads TGTGCCAGCAGTTACTCGGGGGGCTCTGGGGCCAACGTCCTGACTTTC.

This clonotype appeared many times. The library was built for alpha chains, so this beta chain is an off-target read and its size means little. The CDR3 DNA sequence: TGTGCCAGCAGCTTGGACACTTACAATGAGCAGTTCTTC. It specifies CASSLDTYNEQFF. V usage is TRBV5-5 and J usage is TRBJ2-1; D gene unclear. Germline CDR1 reads SGHKS; CDR2 reads YYEKEE (reference sequence). The CDR3 is made up of 13 amino acids. V was clipped by 0 bases and J by 4 bases, with 5 bases between them. Together with reference TRBV5-5 and TRBJ2-1, the CDR3 gives the full variable domain: DAGVTQSPTHLIKTRGQQVTLRCSPISGHKSVSWYQQVLGQGPQFIFQYYEKEERGRGNFPDRFSARQFPNYSSELNVNALLLGDSALYLCASSLDTYNEQFFGPGTRLTVL.

As regards this clonotype: Little can be read into the size of this beta chain, an off-target read in a library designed for alpha chains. This chain links TRBV10-3 with TRBJ1-5; D is undetermined. The CDR3 covers 13 residues. Trimming took 4 bases from V and 4 from J, leaving 8 bases between them. Germline V gene sequence: CDR1 ENHRY, CDR2 SYGVKD. CDR3 bases: TGTGCCATCAGTGCTTCTGGGAATCAGCCCCAGCATTTT. Its protein is CAISASGNQPQHF.

This clonotype showed up many times. This beta chain is off target for a library built for alpha chains, so its abundance means little. This chain links TRBV2 with TRBJ1-5; TRBD1 is a possible D gene (6 bases). CDR3 length: 15 residues. Trimming removed 8 bases from V and 4 bases from J, with 18 bases in between. In germline, CDR1 is SNHLY, CDR2 FYNNEI. CDR3 nucleotide sequence: TGTGCCAGCGGTTCCGAGGGGGGGCAGAATCAGCCCCAGCATTTT. Residues: CASGSEGGQNQPQHF.

There are many counts of this clonotype. Little can be read into the size of this beta chain, an off-target read in a library designed for alpha chains. CDR3 nucleotides: TGTGCCAGCAGTACACCCAACAGCAATCAGCCCCAGCATTTT. As protein: CASSTPNSNQPQHF. The chain uses TRBV25-1 and TRBJ1-5; no clear D. Germline loops: CDR1 MGHDK, CDR2 SYGVNS. The V end lost 5 bases, the J end lost 1 base, and 9 bases lay between the germline ends. This CDR3 region has 14 residues.

As for this clonotype: Because this beta chain is a stray read in a library intended to capture alpha chains, its abundance should not be given much weight. V usage is TRBV11-2 and J usage is TRBJ2-5; D gene uncertain. V was pared by 6 bases and J by 5 bases, with 10 bases between. The CDR3 totals 12 residues. The germline V gene encodes CDR1 SGHAT and CDR2 FQNNGV. The DNA of the CDR3 is TGTGCCAGCAGTTCGGTCAGGGAGACCCAGTACTTC. It specifies CASSSVRETQYF.